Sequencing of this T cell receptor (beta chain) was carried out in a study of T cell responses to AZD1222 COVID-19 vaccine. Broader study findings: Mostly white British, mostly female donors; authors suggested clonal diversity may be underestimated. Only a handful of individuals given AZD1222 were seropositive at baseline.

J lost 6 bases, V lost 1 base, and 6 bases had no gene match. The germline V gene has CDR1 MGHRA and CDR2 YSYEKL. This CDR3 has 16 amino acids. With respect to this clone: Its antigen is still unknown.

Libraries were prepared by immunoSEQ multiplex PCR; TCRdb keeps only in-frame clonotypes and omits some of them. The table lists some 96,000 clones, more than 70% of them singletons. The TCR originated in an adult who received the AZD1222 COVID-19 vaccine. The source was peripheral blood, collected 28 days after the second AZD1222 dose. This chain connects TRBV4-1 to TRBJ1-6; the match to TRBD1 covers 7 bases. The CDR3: CASSQAVTGTNSPLHF. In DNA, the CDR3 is TGCGCCAGCAGCCAAGCGGTGACAGGGACTAATTCACCCCTCCACTTT.